Listed here is a single T cell receptor beta chain. Its antigen is not identified. Per germline, CDR1 LNHDA and CDR2 SQIVND (reference sequence). V was pared by 6 bases and J by 0 bases, with 5 bases of the junction left unmatched. The CDR3 contains 15 residues. This sample is part of a study of cytomegalovirus exposure and HLA in healthy donors. The PCR made use of 60 Vbeta and 13 Jbeta primers. Only in-frame clones appear in the TCRdb table, and some are missing; sequencing was by immunoSEQ multiplex PCR. The data show 99,000 or so clones, about three quarters seen once. Whole-study results and caveats: Usually a TCR sequence was rare, but some public TCRs were found in many donors.

This chain connects TRBV19 to TRBJ2-1; TRBD1 aligns across 7 bases. The receptor's source is a woman younger than 30 in good health and CMV-seropositive. The sequenced material came from PBMCs. The CDR3 loop reads CASRRTGSSYNEQFF. Written as DNA, the CDR3 is TGTGCCAGTAGGAGGACAGGAAGCTCCTACAATGAGCAGTTCTTC.